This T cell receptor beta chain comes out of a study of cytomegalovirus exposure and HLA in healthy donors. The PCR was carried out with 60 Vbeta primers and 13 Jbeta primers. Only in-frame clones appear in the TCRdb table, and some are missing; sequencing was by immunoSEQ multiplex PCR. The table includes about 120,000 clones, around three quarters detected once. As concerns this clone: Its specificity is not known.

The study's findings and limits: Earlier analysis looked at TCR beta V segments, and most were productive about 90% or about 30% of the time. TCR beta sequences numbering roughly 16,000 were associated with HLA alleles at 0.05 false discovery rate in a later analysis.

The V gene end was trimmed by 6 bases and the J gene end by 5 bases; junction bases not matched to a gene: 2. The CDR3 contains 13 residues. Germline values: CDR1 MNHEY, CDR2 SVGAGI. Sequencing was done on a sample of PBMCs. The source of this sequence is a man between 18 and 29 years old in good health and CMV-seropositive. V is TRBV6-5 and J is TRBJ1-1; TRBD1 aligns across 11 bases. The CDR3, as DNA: TGTGCCAGCAGCTGGGACAGGGGGACTGAAGCTTTCTTT. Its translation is CASSWDRGTEAFF.